This T cell receptor beta chain was captured by sequencing in a study of cytomegalovirus exposure and HLA in healthy donors. Germline assignment: CDR1 KGHSH and CDR2 LQKENI. Trimming left V 2 bases short and J 7 bases short, with 9 bases between. The CDR3 runs to 13 residues. PCR employed 60 Vbeta and 13 Jbeta primers. The data were produced by immunoSEQ multiplex PCR, yet TCRdb's version contains in-frame clones alone and is incomplete. The sample shows 150,000 or so clones, 77% of them seen only once. In regard to this clone: Distinct nucleotide sequences in the sample also encode this CDR3.

The TCR was taken from a young woman in good health and CMV-seronegative. The specimen sequenced was PBMCs. The V and J genes are TRBV18 and TRBJ1-5, with a possible D match to TRBD1 (6 bases). The CDR3 here is CASSPNRDQPQHF. The CDR3 DNA reads TGTGCCAGCTCACCAAACAGGGACCAGCCCCAGCATTTT.